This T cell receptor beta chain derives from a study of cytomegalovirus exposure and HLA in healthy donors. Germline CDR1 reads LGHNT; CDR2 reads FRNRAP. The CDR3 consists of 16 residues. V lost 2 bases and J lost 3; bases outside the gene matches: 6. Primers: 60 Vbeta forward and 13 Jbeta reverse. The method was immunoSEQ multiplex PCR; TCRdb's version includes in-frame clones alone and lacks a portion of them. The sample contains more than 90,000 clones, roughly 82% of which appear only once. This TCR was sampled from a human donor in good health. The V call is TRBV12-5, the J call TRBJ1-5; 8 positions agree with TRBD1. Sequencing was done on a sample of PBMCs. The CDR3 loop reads CASGLSGGGLNQPQHF. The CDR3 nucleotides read TGTGCTAGTGGTTTGTCAGGGGGCGGCCTCAATCAGCCCCAGCATTTT.